These 20 T cell receptor beta chains share one sample of origin, sequenced in a study of T cells in Graves' hyperthyroidism and ophthalmopathy. Amplification of TCR beta CDR3 regions used RNA as the template. The HTBI set primed first-round TCR CDR3 RT-PCR. TCRdb re-derived calls from the multiplex PCR reads in MiXCR, one entry per CDR3 protein. The table lists 660,000 or so distinct CDR3 sequences, approximately 42% of them singletons, with less than 9.5% in the top ten. The sample was peripheral blood or thyroid tissue (not recorded which). The receptors derive from an adult man with Graves' disease, either hyperthyroidism or ophthalmopathy (not recorded which).

The chain recombines TRBV9 with TRBJ1-4; D is uncertain. CDR1 SGDLS and CDR2 YYNGEE come from the germline V gene. The CDR3 spans 15 residues. V lost 4 bases and J lost 0, with 10 bases in between. The DNA of the CDR3 is TGTGCCAGCAGCCCTGGGATGGCAACTAATGAAAAACTGTTTTTT. This codes for CASSPGMATNEKLFF.

The V gene is TRBV29-1, the J gene TRBJ1-2, with D possibly being TRBD1 (6 bases). The CDR3 is 12 amino acids. V shed 5 bases and J shed 4 bases, with 11 bases lying between them. The germline V gene has CDR1 SQVTM and CDR2 ANQGSEA. This chain's CDR3 is CSVSTGSYGYTF. The CDR3 DNA reads as TGCAGCGTTAGCACAGGGAGCTATGGCTACACCTTC.

A few counts support this clonotype. The V call is TRBV6-6, the J call TRBJ2-7; no clear D. The CDR3 runs to 13 residues. The V end lost 5 bases, the J end lost 4 bases, and 12 bases lay between the germline ends. Germline values: CDR1 MNHNY, CDR2 SVGAGI (reference sequence). In nucleotides, the CDR3 is TGTGCCAGCAGTACCCAACCAGGATACGAGCAGTACTTC. This gives the protein CASSTQPGYEQYF.

This clonotype was seen a few times. The genes are TRBV5-1 and TRBJ2-7, with 8 positions matching TRBD1. Germline assignment: CDR1 SGHRS and CDR2 YFSETQ. The CDR3 is 14 amino acids. The V segment lost 7 bases and the J segment 2 bases; nucleotides outside the gene matches: 8. In nucleotides, the CDR3 is TGCGCCAGCGCGAAGGACAGGGCCGCCTACGAGCAGTACTTC. This codes for CASAKDRAAYEQYF.

This chain joins TRBV7-8 and TRBJ1-2, with D possibly TRBD1 on 5 matching bases. V was trimmed by 5 bases and J by 4 bases, leaving 23 bases between them. Germline CDR1 and CDR2: SGHVS and FQNEAQ. This CDR3 has 17 residues. As DNA, the CDR3 is TGTGCCAGCAGCACCAGGGTTAGGGCTCGTGATAGCTATGGCTACACCTTC. It specifies CASSTRVRARDSYGYTF.

This chain links TRBV2 with TRBJ1-5, with D possibly being TRBD1 (5 bases). CDR3 length equals 12 residues. Trimming removed 2 bases at V and 9 bases at J, with 8 bases between. CDR1 is SNHLY and CDR2 is FYNNEI in the germline V gene. CDR3 sequence: CASSERGPPQHF. CDR3 nucleotide sequence: TGTGCCAGCAGTGAAAGGGGACCGCCCCAGCATTTT.

CDR3 amino acids: CSARPLVEEEAFF. DNA for the CDR3: TGCAGTGCCCGACCTTTAGTAGAAGAAGAAGCTTTCTTT. The V and J genes are TRBV20-1 and TRBJ1-1; D gene uncertain. The CDR3 loop spans 13 amino acids. The germline V gene has CDR1 DFQATT and CDR2 SNEGSKA (reference sequence). Trimming stripped 6 bases from V and 8 bases from J, with 19 bases between.

This sequence joins TRBV19 and TRBJ1-3, with TRBD1 as a possible D gene (5 bases). Trimming cost V 6 bases and J 0 bases, with 15 bases left between them. Germline loops: CDR1 LNHDA, CDR2 SQIVND (reference sequence). The CDR3 covers 16 residues. For the CDR3, the DNA is TGTGCCAGTAGGCGGGACGGACCGGACTCTGGAAACACCATATATTTT. This sequence encodes CASRRDGPDSGNTIYF.

This chain uses TRBV29-1 with TRBJ1-5, with D perhaps TRBD1 (5 bases). Deletions cut 4 bases from V and 3 bases from J, with 10 bases between. Germline CDR1 is SQVTM and CDR2 is ANQGSEA. The CDR3 is 13 residues long. The CDR3 DNA reads as TGCAGCGTTGGGGGCAGATACAATCAGCCCCAGCATTTT. Protein sequence: CSVGGRYNQPQHF.

About this clonotype itself: A much larger clone is a single base away; this may be a read error. The chain links TRBV6-5 to TRBJ1-5; tentatively, D is TRBD1 (5 bases). The germline V gene has CDR1 MNHEY and CDR2 SVGAGI. CDR3 length: 12 amino acids. The CDR3 nucleotides read TGTGCCCGCAGTTTCGGGGGACAGCCCCAGCATTTT. This gives the protein CARSFGGQPQHF.

As concerns this clonotype: Compared with germline, one end of the junction differs, possibly owing to a read error. The rearrangement links TRBV10-3 to TRBJ1-2; 9 bases fit TRBD1. Germline CDR1 and CDR2: ENHRY and SYGVKD. This CDR3 comprises 17 residues. CDR3 nucleotide sequence: TGTGCCAGCAGTGAAGACAGGGGGTCGTCCTGGGGCTATGGCTACACCTTC. Translated: CASSEDRGSSWGYGYTF.

This clonotype came up a few times. The chain is built from TRBV20-1 and TRBJ1-2; D unclear. Per germline, CDR1 DFQATT and CDR2 SNEGSKA (reference sequence). This CDR3 has 14 amino acids. Trimming took off 2 bases at V and 0 bases at J, with 10 bases between the two ends. CDR3 nucleotides: TGCAGTGCTAGATATAGGGAATCTAACTATGGCTACACCTTC. It is translated as CSARYRESNYGYTF.

The V and J genes are TRBV20-1 and TRBJ2-2, with TRBD1 matching over 10 bases. V lost 3 bases and J lost 9; bases outside the gene matches: 7. The V gene's germline CDR1 is DFQATT and CDR2 SNEGSKA (reference sequence). This CDR3 has 14 amino acids. The CDR3 sequence is CSASGTGVAWELFF. The CDR3 DNA reads TGCAGTGCTAGTGGGACAGGGGTTGCGTGGGAGCTGTTTTTT.

The gene calls are TRBV7-4 and TRBJ2-5, with D maybe TRBD1 (8 bases). Per germline, CDR1 SGHVT and CDR2 SQSDAQ. The CDR3 sequence is 15 residues long. V was clipped by 3 bases and J by 4 bases, with 15 bases between them. CDR3 sequence (DNA): TGTGCCAGCAGCTTTGAGGGAGGGACAGGAGAGACCCAGTACTTC. Its translation is CASSFEGGTGETQYF.

The sample holds many counts of this clonotype. The V call is TRBV6-5, the J call TRBJ2-5; possible D gene TRBD1, 5 bases. Germline CDR1 reads MNHEY; CDR2 reads SVGAGI. Trimming took off 0 bases at V and 3 bases at J, with 14 bases between the two ends. The CDR3 runs to 16 residues. The CDR3: CASSYSTGWGEETQYF. Here the CDR3 DNA reads TGTGCCAGCAGTTACTCGACTGGGTGGGGCGAAGAGACCCAGTACTTC.

The chain combines TRBV2 with TRBJ1-3; D is possibly TRBD1 (6 bases). The V end lost 6 bases, the J end lost 0 bases, and 24 bases lay between the germline ends. This CDR3 comprises 19 residues. Per germline, CDR1 SNHLY and CDR2 FYNNEI. The CDR3 protein is CASRRTTGLPKYSGNTIYF. Written as DNA, the CDR3 is TGTGCCAGCAGACGAACAACAGGGCTCCCCAAGTACTCTGGAAACACCATATATTTT.

As concerns this clonotype: This may be a read error: a much more frequent sequence differs by one nucleotide. The V call is TRBV29-1, the J call TRBJ2-5; possibly TRBD2 for D (6 bases). V was trimmed by 6 bases and J by 5 bases, leaving 13 bases between them. Germline CDR1 is SQVTM and CDR2 is ANQGSEA. CDR3 length: 12 amino acids. The CDR3 DNA reads as TGCAGCGTCGCCCACGGGAGTGAGACCCAGTACTTC. It codes for CSVAHGSETQYF.

This sequence joins TRBV19 and TRBJ1-5; TRBD1 agrees at 7 bases. This CDR3 comprises 14 residues. V lost 10 bases and J lost 4; bases outside the gene matches: 10. Per the germline V gene, CDR1 is LNHDA and CDR2 is SQIVND (reference sequence). CDR3 amino acids: CATNRGEGNQPQHF. The CDR3 region has the DNA TGTGCCACAAACAGGGGAGAAGGAAATCAGCCCCAGCATTTT.

The chain has TRBV7-9 and TRBJ2-2; 7 bases are a match to TRBD2. The trim removed 6 bases at V and 0 bases at J, leaving 4 bases unmatched. This CDR3 comprises 15 residues. Germline V gene data show CDR1 as SEHNR and CDR2 as FQNEAQ (reference sequence). The CDR3 DNA reads as TGTGCCAGCAGAGGGAGGGCGTCGAACACCGGGGAGCTGTTTTTT. Translation gives CASRGRASNTGELFF.

As DNA, the CDR3 is TGTGCCAGCAGCCCAAGGGCGGTTACCTCTGGAAACACCATATATTTT. Residues: CASSPRAVTSGNTIYF. This chain connects TRBV11-2 to TRBJ1-3, with D uncertain. V was pared by 5 bases and J by 0 bases, with 14 bases between. The CDR3 length is 16 residues. Germline V gene sequence: CDR1 SGHAT, CDR2 FQNNGV. Complete variable domain (other parts from reference TRBV11-2 and TRBJ1-3): EAGVAQSPRYKIIEKRQSVAFWCNPISGHATLYWYQQILGQGPKLLIQFQNNGVVDDSQLPKDRFSAERLKGVDSTLKIQPAKLEDSAVYLCASSPRAVTSGNTIYFGEGSWLTVV.